Listed here are 24 T cell receptor beta chains from one sample, sequenced in a study of cytomegalovirus exposure and HLA in healthy donors. The primer mix had 60 Vbeta and 13 Jbeta primers. The data were produced by immunoSEQ multiplex PCR, yet TCRdb's version contains in-frame clones alone and is incomplete. The top ten clones hold roughly 2.8% of a sample with fewer than 200,000 clones, about three quarters of them seen once. Sequencing input: PBMCs. These receptor sequences come from a middle-aged woman in good health and CMV-seropositive.

The chain carries TRBV7-2 and TRBJ1-2; maybe TRBD1 (6 bases). V was cut by 4 bases and J by 3 bases, with 15 bases left in between. This CDR3 is built from 15 residues. CDR1 is SGHTA, CDR2 FQGNSA, per germline. The CDR3 bases are TGTGCCAGCAGCTCCTTGGGGGGGCGATACTATGGCTACACCTTC. This translates into CASSSLGGRYYGYTF. Variable domain in full (rest from reference TRBV7-2 and TRBJ1-2): GAGVSQSPSNKVTEKGKDVELRCDPISGHTALYWYRQSLGQGLEFLIYFQGNSAPDKSGLPSDRFSAERTGGSVSTLTIQRTQQEDSAVYLCASSSLGGRYYGYTFGSGTRLTVV.

The J gene is TRBJ2-5, the V gene TRBV30; TRBD2 aligns across 12 bases. Trimming took 6 bases from V and 5 from J; bases not matched to a gene: 7. The CDR3 has 14 amino acids. The germline gives CDR1 GTSNPN, CDR2 SVGIG (reference sequence). The CDR3 loop reads CACKLAGGSETQYF. The CDR3 DNA is TGTGCCTGTAAACTAGCGGGGGGTTCCGAGACCCAGTACTTC.

This clone is a singleton in its sample. The rearrangement links TRBV19 to TRBJ2-5; tentative D call: TRBD2 (6 bases). The DNA end is a closer match to TRBJ2-7, so the J assignment may be wrong. Germline assignment: CDR1 LNHDA and CDR2 SQIVND (reference sequence). The CDR3 contains 13 residues. This CDR3 reads CASSGGTSYEQYF. Written as DNA, the CDR3 is TGTGCCAGTAGTGGCGGGACTTCCTACGAGCAGTACTTC.

The genes are TRBV9 and TRBJ2-7, with D possibly being TRBD2 (5 bases). The V end lost 0 bases, the J end lost 1 base, and 11 bases lay between the germline ends. CDR1 SGDLS and CDR2 YYNGEE come from the germline V gene. The CDR3 has 15 amino acids. DNA of the CDR3: TGTGCCAGCAGCGTAGCCCCCGGGAATTCCTACGAGCAGTACTTC. Protein: CASSVAPGNSYEQYF.

The chain couples TRBV5-4 to TRBJ1-6; D gene uncertain. This CDR3 is built from 14 residues. Trimming stripped 0 bases from V and 5 bases from J, with 6 bases between. In germline, CDR1 is SGHNT, CDR2 YYREEE (reference sequence). CDR3 sequence reads: CASSLGLNNSPLHF. The CDR3 region has the DNA TGTGCCAGCAGCTTGGGGCTTAATAATTCACCCCTCCACTTT. Full variable domain (outside the CDR3, taken from reference TRBV5-4 and TRBJ1-6): ETGVTQSPTHLIKTRGQQVTLRCSSQSGHNTVSWYQQALGQGPQFIFQYYREEENGRGNFPPRFSGLQFPNYSSELNVNALELDDSALYLCASSLGLNNSPLHFGNGTRLTVT.

The chain recombines TRBV29-1 with TRBJ2-1, with a possible D match to TRBD2 (6 bases). V was trimmed by 8 bases and J by 8 bases, leaving 22 bases between them. Per the germline V gene, CDR1 is SQVTM and CDR2 is ANQGSEA. This CDR3 is 14 amino acids long. CDR3 sequence (DNA): TGCAGCATTCGACCGGGACTTTCCTGGGATGAGCAGTTCTTC. Translating gives CSIRPGLSWDEQFF.

This chain connects TRBV27 to TRBJ1-2; TRBD1 matches 10 bases. Germline lookup yields CDR1 MNHEY and CDR2 SMNVEV (reference sequence). CDR3 length: 14 residues. V lost 5 bases to trimming and J lost 6 bases; unmatched junction nucleotides: 6. CDR3 DNA sequence: TGTGCCAGCAGTCCGGGACAGGGGCGGAATGGCTACACCTTC. Its translation is CASSPGQGRNGYTF.

The chain uses TRBV7-2 and TRBJ2-5, with TRBD2 identical over 8 bases. CDR3 size: 14 residues. V was clipped by 8 bases and J by 1 base; unmatched bases: 6. From germline, CDR1 is SGHTA and CDR2 FQGNSA. The CDR3 nucleotides are TGTGCCAGCTTGCGCGGGGGGCCCCAAGAGACCCAGTACTTC. It specifies CASLRGGPQETQYF.

V usage is TRBV25-1 and J usage is TRBJ2-3, with a possible D match to TRBD2 (5 bases). V gave up 0 bases and J gave up 1 base, with 14 bases separating them. The CDR3 has 17 residues. Per germline, CDR1 MGHDK and CDR2 SYGVNS. The CDR3 is CASSEYPRTGGTDTQYF. The CDR3 coding sequence is TGTGCCAGCAGTGAATATCCAAGGACTGGTGGCACAGATACGCAGTATTTT.

The genes are TRBV28 and TRBJ2-7, with D tentatively TRBD2 (6 bases). Germline-derived CDR1 and CDR2 are MDHEN and SYDVKM. This CDR3 spans 15 amino acids. V lost 3 bases and J 2 bases, leaving 14 bases between the germline ends. CDR3: CASSLFRGLTYEQYF. CDR3 in DNA: TGTGCCAGCAGTTTGTTTAGGGGACTCACCTACGAGCAGTACTTC.

V is TRBV6-5 and J is TRBJ2-3; D might be TRBD1 (6 bases). CDR1 is MNHEY and CDR2 is SVGAGI in the germline V gene. The V gene lost 0 bases and the J gene lost 1 base, with 11 bases spanning the gap. There are 16 residues in the CDR3. CDR3 nucleotide sequence: TGTGCCAGCAGTTACTCTACAGGGTCTGGCACAGATACGCAGTATTTT. The encoded protein is CASSYSTGSGTDTQYF.

This sequence joins TRBV30 and TRBJ1-3; the match to TRBD1 covers 9 bases. The length of the CDR3 is 14 residues. The trim removed 6 bases at V and 1 base at J, leaving 4 bases unmatched. In germline, CDR1 is GTSNPN, CDR2 SVGIG (reference sequence). The CDR3: CACPDRGSGNTIYF. The CDR3 DNA is TGTGCCTGCCCGGACAGGGGATCTGGAAACACCATATATTTT.

The V call is TRBV6-1, the J call TRBJ2-7, with a weak D call TRBD2 (5 bases). CDR3 length: 12 residues. The V end was cut by 8 bases, the J end by 3 bases, with 11 bases between. The germline gives CDR1 MNHNS, CDR2 SASEGT. The CDR3 loop reads CASAWRNYEQYF. The CDR3 DNA reads TGTGCCAGCGCCTGGAGGAACTACGAGCAGTACTTC.

The chain couples TRBV5-1 to TRBJ1-6, with D uncertain. The germline V gene has CDR1 SGHRS and CDR2 YFSETQ. V was trimmed by 7 bases and J by 0 bases, leaving 11 bases between them. The CDR3 is 15 residues long. CDR3 loop: CASQDGISYNSPLHF. As DNA, the CDR3 is TGCGCCAGCCAAGACGGGATCTCCTATAATTCACCCCTCCACTTT.

This rearrangement joins TRBV5-1 to TRBJ2-2, with 7 bases fitting TRBD1. Germline V gene data show CDR1 as SGHRS and CDR2 as YFSETQ. V was clipped by 5 bases and J by 5 bases; unmatched bases: 6. The CDR3 runs 14 residues. CDR3 region: CASRGTAGTGELFF. The CDR3 DNA is TGCGCCAGCAGGGGGACAGCCGGAACCGGGGAGCTGTTTTTT.

This chain connects TRBV10-3 to TRBJ2-1; 10 positions agree with TRBD2. The CDR3 spans 16 residues. V shed 0 bases, J shed 5 bases, and the junction held 4 bases outside the gene matches. Germline V lookup: CDR1 ENHRY, CDR2 SYGVKD. This CDR3 reads CAISESEAGGDNEQFF. The CDR3 region has the DNA TGTGCCATCAGTGAGTCGGAAGCGGGGGGGGACAATGAGCAGTTCTTC.

As for this clone: Compared with germline, one end of the junction differs, possibly owing to a read error. J is TRBJ1-1 and V is TRBV7-9; the D gene is possibly TRBD1 (5 bases). CDR3 length: 17 amino acids. CDR1 and CDR2 (germline): SEHNR, FQNEAQ (reference sequence). The CDR3 loop reads CSSSLAGPLEMDTEAFF. In DNA form, the CDR3 reads TGTTCCAGCAGCTTAGCGGGGCCGCTGGAGATGGACACTGAAGCTTTCTTT.

V usage is TRBV2 and J usage is TRBJ2-3; TRBD2 agrees at 14 bases. The germline gives CDR1 SNHLY, CDR2 FYNNEI. This CDR3 is 17 amino acids long. The V gene end was trimmed by 5 bases and the J gene end by 5 bases; junction bases not matched to a gene: 9. The CDR3 spells CASSLTGTSGRIDTQYF. CDR3 nucleotides: TGTGCCAGCAGTTTGACCGGGACTAGCGGGAGAATAGATACGCAGTATTTT. The variable domain in full, completed from reference TRBV2 and TRBJ2-3, reads EPEVTQTPSHQVTQMGQEVILRCVPISNHLYFYWYRQILGQKVEFLVSFYNNEISEKSEIFDDQFSVERPDGSNFTLKIRSTKLEDSAMYFCASSLTGTSGRIDTQYFGPGTRLTVL.

V usage is TRBV5-1 and J usage is TRBJ2-7; 8 bases are shared with TRBD2. J was trimmed by 5 bases and V by 4 bases; bases with no gene match: 11. CDR1 and CDR2 (germline): SGHRS, YFSETQ. CDR3 length equals 15 residues. CDR3 loop: CASSQGLGALDEQYF. CDR3 nucleotide sequence: TGCGCCAGCAGCCAGGGACTAGGAGCATTGGACGAGCAGTACTTC.

The chain links TRBV5-4 to TRBJ2-7, with a weak D call TRBD2 (5 bases). Looked up from germline, CDR1 is SGHNT and CDR2 is YYREEE (reference sequence). V was clipped by 5 bases and J by 1 base, with 16 bases between them. The CDR3 loop spans 15 amino acids. CDR3 DNA sequence: TGTGCCAGCAGTTTCGGACGGGGTGGATCCTACGAGCAGTACTTC. It specifies CASSFGRGGSYEQYF.

The CDR3 protein is CASSPSGGGLNIQYF. The CDR3 DNA is TGTGCCAGCAGCCCTAGCGGGGGGGGATTAAACATTCAGTACTTC. The rearrangement links TRBV7-6 to TRBJ2-4; 12 nucleotides match TRBD2. Germline-derived CDR1 and CDR2 are SGHVS and FNYEAQ. This CDR3 comprises 15 residues. The V segment lost 5 bases and the J segment 6 bases; nucleotides outside the gene matches: 5.

This chain uses TRBV9 with TRBJ1-6; D is possibly TRBD1 (5 bases). The CDR3 sequence is 14 residues long. Trimming removed 4 bases at V and 9 bases at J, with 14 bases between. Germline lookup yields CDR1 SGDLS and CDR2 YYNGEE. The CDR3 coding sequence is TGTGCCAGCAGCAATTCAGGGATAGGTTCACCCCTCCACTTT. Protein: CASSNSGIGSPLHF.

Concerning this clone: An end of the junction does not agree with germline; a read error may underlie this. V is TRBV7-9 and J is TRBJ1-5, with a weak D call TRBD1 (5 bases). Germline V CDR1 and CDR2: SEHNR, FQNEAQ (reference sequence). This CDR3 contains 12 residues. CDR3: CSSSLSGWPQHF. The CDR3 nucleotides read TGTTCCAGCAGCTTATCAGGGTGGCCCCAGCATTTT.

In DNA form, the CDR3 reads TGTGCCAGCAATCTGCTAGTTGGGCAGTACTTC. This gives the protein CASNLLVGQYF. The chain joins TRBV5-8 to TRBJ2-7, with D uncertain. Deletions cut 6 bases from V and 9 bases from J, with 13 bases between. CDR1 is SGHTS, CDR2 YDEGEE, per germline. The CDR3 has 11 residues. Full variable domain (remainder filled in from reference TRBV5-8 and TRBJ2-7): EAGVTQSPTHLIKTRGQQATLRCSPISGHTSVYWYQQALGLGLQFLLWYDEGEERNRGNFPPRFSGRQFPNYSSELNVNALELEDSALYLCASNLLVGQYFGPGTRLTVT.